This TCR beta chain was retrieved from a study of blood T cells in healthy people across ages. A second roughly 7 to 12 cycle PCR used barcoded and J-beta primers. A single record per CDR3 protein comes from TCRdb applying MiXCR to the 5' RACE reads. This table holds over 1,500,000 distinct CDR3 sequences, about 50% found once. V shed 5 bases and J 7 bases; nucleotides not matched to a gene: 11. The CDR3 is 15 amino acids. Germline CDR1 DFQATT, CDR2 SNEGSKA (reference sequence). The chain uses TRBV20-1 and TRBJ2-1; 10 bases are shared with TRBD1. The TCR comes from a woman aged 35 to 49 in good health. The sequencing input was blood. In DNA form, the CDR3 reads TGCAGTGCTGGAGCCACTCGGGACAGGGGAAATGAGCAGTTCTTC. Translating it yields CSAGATRDRGNEQFF.